Sequencing of this TCR beta chain was carried out in a study of control samples from healthy donors and cancer patients. Some clones are missing from TCRdb's copy, which holds only in-frame ones; the method was immunoSEQ multiplex PCR. The sample lists 100,000 or so clones, roughly 90% occurring once. Worth noting for this clone: The junction departs from germline at one end; a sequencing error may be responsible.

This CDR3 contains 10 residues. Germline lookup yields CDR1 MNHEY and CDR2 SVGAGI. The clonotype was recovered from a man aged 30 to 39 in good health. The rearrangement uses TRBV6-5 and TRBJ2-7; D may correspond to TRBD1 or TRBD2 (5 bases each). Material for sequencing was blood. This chain's CDR3 is CGLGDDEQYF. In DNA, the CDR3 is TGCGGGCTAGGGGACGACGAGCAGTACTTC.